This section outlines one T cell receptor beta chain sequence together with its context. Unsorted bulk tissue (about 19-33 mg) underwent RNA and DNA co-extraction. The patients lived with chronic HBV infection and had not yet received any treatment. This CDR3 is 15 amino acids long. Trimming pared 7 bases from V and 0 bases from J, leaving 13 bases between. Germline CDR1 and CDR2: SGHAT and FQNNGV. This entry is derived from a study of tumor-infiltrating lymphocytes in primary liver carcinoma. Study background: Productive TCRbeta reads per sample were roughly 3.5 to 7.5 million, not differing by tissue.

The input was about 500 ng total RNA; TCR beta cDNA was made from it with a constant-region primer. Three-round nested multiplex PCR performed with slightly modified ARM-PCR produced the TCR beta libraries. The study ran its first two PCR rounds for approximately 10 cycles each, using TRBV1-TRBV30 forward primers and a C-beta reverse primer. A single record per CDR3 protein comes from TCRdb applying MiXCR to the multiplex PCR reads. The table lists roughly 190,000 distinct CDR3 sequences, around four fifths of them singletons. The receptor was isolated from a man aged 40-49 years with primary liver carcinoma and hepatitis B virus infection. The chain is built from TRBV11-2 and TRBJ2-1, with D possibly matching TRBD2 (5 bases). What was sequenced was tumor tissue from primary liver carcinoma. In DNA form, the CDR3 reads TGTGCCAGCATAATCGGTGGGAGCTCCTACAATGAGCAGTTCTTC. Its translation is CASIIGGSSYNEQFF.